Shown below are 4 T cell receptor beta chains from a single sample sequenced in a study of blood T cell repertoires in COVID-19. Method: immunoSEQ multiplex PCR; TCRdb's copy keeps in-frame clones and lacks some. The data hold fewer than 250,000 clones, with 83% observed a single time. Source material: PBMCs or T cells enriched from blood (not recorded which). Source of these receptors: a woman between 40 and 55 years old who had been exposed to COVID-19.

The V gene is TRBV7-2, the J gene TRBJ2-5, with 10 bases that match TRBD1. Per the germline V gene, CDR1 is SGHTA and CDR2 is FQGNSA. The trim removed 4 bases at V and 2 bases at J, leaving 4 bases unmatched. The CDR3 consists of 15 residues. The CDR3 nucleotides read TGTGCCAGCAGCTCCGAGGACAGGGGGCAAGAGACCCAGTACTTC. This sequence encodes CASSSEDRGQETQYF. Complete variable domain (other parts from reference TRBV7-2 and TRBJ2-5): GAGVSQSPSNKVTEKGKDVELRCDPISGHTALYWYRQSLGQGLEFLIYFQGNSAPDKSGLPSDRFSAERTGGSVSTLTIQRTQQEDSAVYLCASSSEDRGQETQYFGPGTRLLVL.

A single count supports this clone. CDR3 protein: CASSLYPAGGKETQYF. The DNA for the CDR3 is TGTGCCAGCAGTTTATATCCAGCGGGGGGAAAAGAGACCCAGTACTTC. The V and J genes are TRBV27 and TRBJ2-5; TRBD2 matches at 9 bases. The CDR3 extends over 16 amino acids. V gave up 1 base and J gave up 3 bases; unmatched junction bases: 6. From germline, CDR1 is MNHEY and CDR2 SMNVEV (reference sequence).

Notes on this clone: One end of the junction fails to match germline, which may point to a read error. V and J are TRBV7-7 and TRBJ2-3; no clear D gene. Germline assignment: CDR1 SSHAT and CDR2 FNYEAQ (reference sequence). This CDR3 is built from 13 residues. This CDR3 reads CASSSDLGDTQYF. DNA of the CDR3: TGTGCTAGCAGCTCCGATCTAGGCGATACGCAGTATTTT.

The DNA for the CDR3 is TGTGCAATCTCCACAGTCGCGACCTACGAGCAGTACTTC. It encodes CAISTVATYEQYF. This rearrangement joins TRBV10-3 to TRBJ2-7, with unresolved D. The CDR3 consists of 13 residues. CDR1 and CDR2 (germline): ENHRY, SYGVKD.